Listed below are T cell receptor beta chains from one sample, sequenced in a study of radiation and T cells in renal cell carcinoma. The table came from immunoSEQ multiplex PCR; TCRdb's copy has only in-frame clones and leaves some out. The repertoire includes about 86,000 clones, about 82% of them detected once, and around 9.4% sits in the top ten. Sequencing used blood, obtained from a patient whose treatment included radiotherapy and nephrectomy. The receptors shown here come from a middle-aged man with renal cell carcinoma. Each CDR3 is given with its conserved first and last residue. A D gene is named only where the DNA matches it firmly.

CDR3	DNA	V	J	D
CASKGKGYQETQYF	TGTGCCAGCAAAGGAAAGGGGTACCAAGAGACCCAGTACTTC	TRBV6-1	TRBJ2-5	NA
CASSLGLATGELFF	TGCGCCAGCAGCTTGGGACTAGCAACCGGGGAGCTGTTTTTT	TRBV5-1	TRBJ2-2	TRBD2
CASRGGSYNEQFF	TGTGCCAGCCGTGGGGGCTCCTACAATGAGCAGTTCTTC	TRBV28	TRBJ2-1	NA
CASSPGTGRSEAFF	TGTGCCAGCTCACCAGGGACAGGGAGGTCTGAAGCTTTCTTT	TRBV18	TRBJ1-1	TRBD1
CASSKERGPGLALATQYF	TGTGCCAGCAGCAAAGAGCGGGGACCGGGACTAGCCTTAGCTACGCAGTATTTT	TRBV21-1	TRBJ2-3	NA
CAWSVSDGRFKLFF	TGTGCCTGGAGTGTTAGTGACGGCCGTTTTAAACTGTTTTTT	TRBV30	TRBJ1-4	NA
CASSSGLAGPTGELFF	TGTGCCAGCAGTTCCGGACTAGCGGGACCCACCGGGGAGCTGTTTTTT	TRBV6-5	TRBJ2-2	TRBD2
CASSLGGTSGTGYQETQYF	TGCGCCAGCAGCCTGGGCGGGACTAGCGGGACCGGGTACCAAGAGACCCAGTACTTC	TRBV5-1	TRBJ2-5	TRBD2
CASKALGQETQYF	TGTGCCAGCAAGGCCCTTGGGCAAGAGACCCAGTACTTC	TRBV11-2	TRBJ2-5	NA
CASSQGTGGGWLETQYF	TGTGCCAGCAGCCAAGGGACAGGGGGCGGGTGGTTAGAGACCCAGTACTTC	TRBV9	TRBJ2-5	TRBD1
CASSSLLGQFF	TGTGCCAGCAGCTCCTTACTAGGTCAATTCTTC	TRBV13	TRBJ2-1	NA
CAISRQPPLDEQFF	TGTGCCATCAGTAGACAGCCCCCTTTGGATGAGCAGTTCTTC	TRBV10-3	TRBJ2-1	NA